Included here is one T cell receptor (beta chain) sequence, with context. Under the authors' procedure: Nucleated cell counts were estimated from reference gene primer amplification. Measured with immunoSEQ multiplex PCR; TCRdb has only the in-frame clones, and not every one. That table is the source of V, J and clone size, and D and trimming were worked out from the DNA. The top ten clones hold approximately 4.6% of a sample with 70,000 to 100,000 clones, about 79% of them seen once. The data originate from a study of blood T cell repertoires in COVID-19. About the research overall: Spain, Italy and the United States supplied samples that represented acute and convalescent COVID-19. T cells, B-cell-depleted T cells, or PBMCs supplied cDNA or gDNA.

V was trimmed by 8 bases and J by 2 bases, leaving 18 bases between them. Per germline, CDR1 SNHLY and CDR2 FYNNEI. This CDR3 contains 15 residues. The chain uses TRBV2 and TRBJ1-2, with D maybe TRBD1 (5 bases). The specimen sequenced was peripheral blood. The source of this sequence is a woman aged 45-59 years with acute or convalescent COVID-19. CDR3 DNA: TGTGCCAGCGGTCAAGCCCAGAAGGGGAACTATGGCTACACCTTC. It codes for CASGQAQKGNYGYTF. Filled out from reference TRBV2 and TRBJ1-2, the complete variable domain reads EPEVTQTPSHQVTQMGQEVILRCVPISNHLYFYWYRQILGQKVEFLVSFYNNEISEKSEIFDDQFSVERPDGSNFTLKIRSTKLEDSAMYFCASGQAQKGNYGYTFGSGTRLTVV.